The clone carrying this T cell receptor (beta chain) has a count of ten or more. Its specificity is unknown. V lost 4 bases and J lost 8; bases outside the gene matches: 6. This CDR3 comprises 15 residues. Germline assignment: CDR1 SEHNR and CDR2 FQNEAQ (reference sequence). Between roughly 20 and 32 mg of unsorted bulk tissue served as the source from which RNA and DNA were co-extracted. These data come from a study of tumor-infiltrating lymphocytes in primary liver carcinoma. Study outcomes and limitations: With p = 0.039, the top-250-clone fraction in tumors significantly exceeded that in blood.

With about 470 ng total RNA as template and a constant-region primer, TCR beta cDNA was made. Construction of TCR beta libraries relied on three successive nested multiplex PCR rounds employing slightly modified ARM-PCR. TRBV1-TRBV30 forward primers paired with a C-beta reverse primer were used in the first two PCR rounds, which ran approximately 10 cycles each. TCRdb recomputed calls from the multiplex PCR reads with MiXCR, one row per CDR3 protein. The table shows 40,000 to 55,000 distinct CDR3 sequences, with 65% to 80% occurring only once. The chain employs TRBV7-9 and TRBJ2-1, with TRBD2 matching over 12 bases. The source is a man aged 40-55 years with primary liver carcinoma and hepatitis B virus infection. The specimen sequenced was liver tumor tissue from sampling region 5. Documented subset: tumor region T5, tumor centre. The CDR3 here is CASSSLAGGPYEQFF. Here the CDR3 DNA reads TGTGCCAGCAGCTCCCTAGCGGGAGGGCCCTATGAGCAGTTCTTC.